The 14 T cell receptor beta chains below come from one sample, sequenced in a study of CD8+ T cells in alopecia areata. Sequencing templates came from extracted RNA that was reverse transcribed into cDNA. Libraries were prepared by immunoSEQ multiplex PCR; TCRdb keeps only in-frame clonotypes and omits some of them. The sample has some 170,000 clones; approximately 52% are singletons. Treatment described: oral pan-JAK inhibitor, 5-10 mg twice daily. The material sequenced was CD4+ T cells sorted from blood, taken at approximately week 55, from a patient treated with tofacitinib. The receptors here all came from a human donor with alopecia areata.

The CDR3 DNA reads as TGTGCCAGCAGCCAAGATGGGCAGGGGTCTGAAAAACTGTTTTTT. Translating it yields CASSQDGQGSEKLFF. This sequence joins TRBV4-2 and TRBJ1-4, with D possibly being TRBD1 (6 bases). The V end lost 0 bases, the J end lost 7 bases, and 12 bases lay between the germline ends. CDR1 is LGHNA and CDR2 is YNFKEQ in the germline V gene. There are 15 residues in the CDR3.

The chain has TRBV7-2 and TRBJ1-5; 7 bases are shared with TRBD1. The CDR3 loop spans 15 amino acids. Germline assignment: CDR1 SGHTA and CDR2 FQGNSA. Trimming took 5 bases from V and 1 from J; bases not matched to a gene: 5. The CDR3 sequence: CASSTGVGSNQPQHF. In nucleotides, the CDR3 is TGTGCCAGCAGCACAGGGGTCGGAAGCAATCAGCCCCAGCATTTT.

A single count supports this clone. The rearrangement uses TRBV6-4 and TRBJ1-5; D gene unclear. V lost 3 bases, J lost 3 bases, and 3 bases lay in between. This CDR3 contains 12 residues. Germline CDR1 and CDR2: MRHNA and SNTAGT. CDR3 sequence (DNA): TGTGCCAGCAGTGAAGTCAATCAGCCCCAGCATTTT. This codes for CASSEVNQPQHF.

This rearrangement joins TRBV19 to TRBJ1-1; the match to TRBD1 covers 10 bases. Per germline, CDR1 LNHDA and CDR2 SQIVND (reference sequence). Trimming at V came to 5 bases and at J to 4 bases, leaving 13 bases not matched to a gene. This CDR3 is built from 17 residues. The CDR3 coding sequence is TGTGCCAGTAGTGCAGAGACAGGGGGCGTGTTTGGCACTGAAGCTTTCTTT. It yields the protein CASSAETGGVFGTEAFF.

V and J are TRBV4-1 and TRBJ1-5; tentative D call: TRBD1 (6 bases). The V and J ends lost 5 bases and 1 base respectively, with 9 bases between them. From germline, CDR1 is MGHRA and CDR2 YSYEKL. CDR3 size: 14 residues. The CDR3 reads CASSNRVSNQPQHF. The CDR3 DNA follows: TGCGCCAGCAGCAACAGGGTGAGCAATCAGCCCCAGCATTTT.

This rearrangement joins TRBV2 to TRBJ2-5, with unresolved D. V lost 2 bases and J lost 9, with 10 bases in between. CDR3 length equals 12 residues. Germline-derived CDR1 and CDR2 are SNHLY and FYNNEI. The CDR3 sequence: CASSESGLAQYF. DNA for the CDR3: TGTGCCAGCAGTGAATCCGGTCTGGCCCAGTACTTC.

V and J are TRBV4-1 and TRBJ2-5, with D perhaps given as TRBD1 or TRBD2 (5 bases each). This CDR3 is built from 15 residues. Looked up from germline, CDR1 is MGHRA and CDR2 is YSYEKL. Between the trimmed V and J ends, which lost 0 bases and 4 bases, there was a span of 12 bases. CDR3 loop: CASSQDQGGGETQYF. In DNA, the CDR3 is TGCGCCAGCAGCCAAGATCAGGGTGGGGGAGAGACCCAGTACTTC.

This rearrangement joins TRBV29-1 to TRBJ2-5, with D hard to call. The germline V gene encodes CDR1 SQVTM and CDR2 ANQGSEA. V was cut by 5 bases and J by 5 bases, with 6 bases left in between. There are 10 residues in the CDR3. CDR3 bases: TGCAGCGTTATGGGGGAGACCCAGTACTTC. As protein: CSVMGETQYF.

CDR3: CASSPPGQSNQPQHF. The CDR3 DNA reads TGTGCCAGCAGTCCCCCGGGACAGAGCAATCAGCCCCAGCATTTT. The chain carries TRBV6-1 and TRBJ1-5; 7 nucleotides agree with TRBD1. Germline V gene lookup returns CDR1 MNHNS and CDR2 SASEGT. Trimming took 5 bases from V and 1 from J; bases not matched to a gene: 5. This CDR3 is 15 amino acids long.

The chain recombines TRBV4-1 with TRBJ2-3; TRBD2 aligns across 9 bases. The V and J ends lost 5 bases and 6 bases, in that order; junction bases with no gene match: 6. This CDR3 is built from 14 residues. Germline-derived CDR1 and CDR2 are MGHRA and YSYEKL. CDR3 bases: TGCGCCAGCAGCTCGGCGCTAGCGGGGGATACGCAGTATTTT. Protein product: CASSSALAGDTQYF.

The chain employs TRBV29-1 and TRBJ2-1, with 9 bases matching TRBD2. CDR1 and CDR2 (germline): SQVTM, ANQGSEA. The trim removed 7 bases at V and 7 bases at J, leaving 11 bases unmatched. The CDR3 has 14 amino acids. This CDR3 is CSAHGRLAGNEQFF. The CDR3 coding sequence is TGCAGCGCCCATGGTAGGCTAGCGGGGAATGAGCAGTTCTTC.

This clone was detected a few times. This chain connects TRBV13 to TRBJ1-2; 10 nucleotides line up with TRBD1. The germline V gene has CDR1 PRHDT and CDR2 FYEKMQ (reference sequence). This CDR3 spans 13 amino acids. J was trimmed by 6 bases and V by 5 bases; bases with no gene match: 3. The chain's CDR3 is CASSRDRGNGYTF. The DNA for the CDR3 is TGTGCCAGCAGCCGGGACAGGGGTAATGGCTACACCTTC.

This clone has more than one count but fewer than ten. The CDR3 loop is CASSQEAGAKNIQYF. The CDR3 DNA is TGTGCCAGCAGCCAAGAGGCAGGGGCCAAAAACATTCAGTACTTC. The chain links TRBV4-2 to TRBJ2-4; TRBD1 is a possible D gene (5 bases). This CDR3 has 15 residues. The germline CDR1 and CDR2 sequences are LGHNA and YNFKEQ. Trimming pared 0 bases from V and 1 base from J, leaving 7 bases between.

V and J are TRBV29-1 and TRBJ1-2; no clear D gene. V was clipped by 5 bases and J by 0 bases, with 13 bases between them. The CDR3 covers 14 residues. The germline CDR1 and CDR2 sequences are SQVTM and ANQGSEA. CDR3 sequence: CSVPRDATNYGYTF. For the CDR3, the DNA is TGCAGCGTTCCTCGGGATGCCACTAACTATGGCTACACCTTC.